This T cell receptor (beta chain) was sequenced in a study of patients and donors after allogeneic stem cell transplantation. The CDR3 is 15 amino acids. Trimming removed 2 bases at V and 5 bases at J, with 12 bases between. Germline V gene data show CDR1 as MNHEY and CDR2 as SMNVEV (reference sequence). One entry per CDR3 protein results from TCRdb running MiXCR on the RT-PCR reads. The data contain about a million distinct CDR3 sequences, 18% of them seen just once; the ten biggest clones take up under 6.5%. This clonotype was detected a few times. The origin of this receptor is a human donor who was either an allogeneic HSCT recipient or a stem cell or donor lymphocyte infusion donor (not recorded which). It is not recorded whose cells these are; they may come from a transplant donor. This chain joins TRBV27 and TRBJ1-4; D is unclear. The sequencing input was blood, either unsorted or a sorted T cell fraction (not recorded which). CDR3 in amino acids: CASSLVRQNNEKLFF. The CDR3 DNA sequence: TGTGCCAGCAGTTTAGTTAGGCAGAACAATGAAAAACTGTTTTTT. Together with reference TRBV27 and TRBJ1-4, the CDR3 gives the full variable domain: EAQVTQNPRYLITVTGKKLTVTCSQNMNHEYMSWYRQDPGLGLRQIYYSMNVEVTDKGDVPEGYKVSRKEKRNFPLILESPSPNQTSLYFCASSLVRQNNEKLFFGSGTQLSVL.